This TCR beta chain was recorded in a study of OX40 agonist ivuxolimab in advanced cancers. Details on this clone: Its antigen remains unknown.

Germline V gives CDR1 MNHEY, CDR2 SMNVEV (reference sequence). The length of the CDR3 is 16 residues. V dropped 1 base and J dropped 1 base, with 12 bases sitting between them. Whole-study findings and limits: On average, CD8+ T cells had more expanded clones than CD4+.

Repertoires were generated with immunoSEQ multiplex PCR, while TCRdb's copy carries only in-frame clones and drops some. The sample holds around 70,000 clones, more than 85% seen once. The receptor was isolated from an adult with an advanced solid tumor such as melanoma, head and neck, liver or kidney cancer. This rearrangement joins TRBV27 to TRBJ2-3; weak D call: TRBD2 (6 bases). The sequenced sample was CD4+ or CD8+ T cells sorted from blood, obtained in a trial of the OX40 agonist ivuxolimab. This chain's CDR3 is CASSLWGVEGTDTQYF. CDR3 in DNA: TGTGCCAGCAGTTTATGGGGGGTGGAGGGCACAGATACGCAGTATTTT.